This T cell receptor (beta chain) was profiled in a study of T cell repertoires in cytomegalovirus infection. Study-level information: Indications came from public TCR beta signatures; they pointed to CMV infection and to a matching HLA type.

Study findings and constraints: Public TCR beta family frequency separated CMV-and-HLA carriers, including in an independent cohort.

This clonotype was counted at least ten times. Its antigen is still unknown. The CDR3 is 12 amino acids. The V end was cut by 4 bases, the J end by 4 bases, with 7 bases between. Germline CDR1 and CDR2: SGHTA and FQGNSA. From the reads, TCRdb called clonotypes with MiXCR, one entry per CDR3 protein. The sample carries 650,000 to 900,000 distinct CDR3 sequences, just under 30% recorded once. The specimen comprised cultured CD8+ T cells from PBMCs, sampled from culture after CMV antigen stimulation. The chain links TRBV7-2 to TRBJ1-2; D is unresolved. The TCR comes from a human donor in good health (CMV status not recorded). Some clones in this sample may be carry-over from other donors' samples. DNA of the CDR3: TGTGCCAGCAGCTACCCCGGCTATGGCTACACCTTC. It is translated as CASSYPGYGYTF.